The clone carrying this T cell receptor (beta chain) has just a few counts. Its target is not known. This sample is drawn from a study of human T cells and chemical hapten exposure. In the study overall: Per-sample TCR yield variability stemmed mainly from small pooled library volume differences. Study-level findings and limits: DPC sensitization did not alter TCRs above 1 in 1000 frequency.

Within the library, unique molecular identifiers were attached to each individual cDNA molecule. Authors' methods: Counts of TCRs in each sample centred on a median of approximately 100,000 and extended from around 25,000 to 690,000. MiXCR, run by TCRdb on the RACE reads, gives a single entry per CDR3 protein. The V and J calls, along with clone size, are taken from TCRdb and not from the paper's own processing. The data contain approximately 33,000 distinct CDR3 sequences, over 7% of them singletons. The sample's time point: healthy volunteer bleed at 2 weeks. The template was total RNA from unfractionated whole blood. Trimming took off 5 bases at V and 7 bases at J, with 18 bases between the two ends. The CDR3 is 14 residues long. CDR1 is SNHLY and CDR2 is FYNNEI in the germline V gene.

The material sequenced was whole blood. This clonotype originated in a human donor in good health. Some clones in this sample may be carry-over from other donors' samples. This chain uses TRBV2 with TRBJ2-7; TRBD1 or TRBD2 may be the D gene (5 bases each). CDR3 residues: CASSPGTHFGEQYF. CDR3 DNA: TGTGCCAGCAGTCCCGGGACCCACTTTGGGGAGCAGTACTTC. Combining the CDR3 with reference TRBV2 and TRBJ2-7 gives the whole variable domain EPEVTQTPSHQVTQMGQEVILRCVPISNHLYFYWYRQILGQKVEFLVSFYNNEISEKSEIFDDQFSVERPDGSNFTLKIRSTKLEDSAMYFCASSPGTHFGEQYFGPGTRLTVT.